Listed below are T cell receptor beta chains from one sample, sequenced in a study of T cells after posttransplantation cyclophosphamide. Clones were read by immunoSEQ multiplex PCR, and TCRdb kept only the in-frame ones, dropping some. Singletons are absent from the sample, which has around 30,000 clones. Sequenced input: PBMCs. The receptor source for this set is a woman aged 55-70 years in good health, CMV-negative, and a related stem cell transplant donor. Each CDR3 is given with its conserved first and last residue. Fields, in order: clone size, V gene, J gene, CDR3 protein. Not every row has a clone size; where given, it reads once, few, many or a size class.

abundance: few
v_gene: TRBV25-1
j_gene: TRBJ2-3
CDR3aa: CASRAHRGLTDTQYF

abundance: many
v_gene: TRBV7-8
j_gene: TRBJ2-2
CDR3aa: CASSLVGAGGFGELFF

abundance: many
v_gene: TRBV4-1
j_gene: TRBJ1-2
CDR3aa: CASSLDRATYGYTF

abundance: many
v_gene: TRBV7-9
j_gene: TRBJ2-7
CDR3aa: CASSFSAGGSYEQYF

abundance: .
v_gene: TRBV5-4
j_gene: TRBJ1-2
CDR3aa: CASSSRTGNYGYTF

abundance: many
v_gene: TRBV12-3/TRBV12-4
j_gene: TRBJ1-1
CDR3aa: CASSRNTEAFF

abundance: many
v_gene: TRBV24-1
j_gene: TRBJ1-4
CDR3aa: CATRGGEGEKLFF

abundance: .
v_gene: TRBV12-3/TRBV12-4
j_gene: TRBJ1-5
CDR3aa: CASTDGHERPPQHF

abundance: few
v_gene: TRBV5-6
j_gene: TRBJ1-2
CDR3aa: CASSRTGPINYGYTF

abundance: many
v_gene: TRBV5-1
j_gene: TRBJ1-4
CDR3aa: CASSWGQGGEKLFF

abundance: many
v_gene: TRBV19
j_gene: TRBJ1-2
CDR3aa: CASSMAGNYGYTF

abundance: many
v_gene: TRBV5-1
j_gene: TRBJ2-6
CDR3aa: CASSLEGLKRANVLTF

abundance: many
v_gene: TRBV7-6
j_gene: TRBJ1-1
CDR3aa: CASSLGFVGQGSVANTEAFF

abundance: many
v_gene: TRBV28
j_gene: TRBJ1-2
CDR3aa: CASRRPGQFYGYTF

abundance: many
v_gene: TRBV19
j_gene: TRBJ1-2
CDR3aa: CASSIGGPQAYGYTF

abundance: .
v_gene: TRBV12-3/TRBV12-4
j_gene: TRBJ2-3
CDR3aa: CASSFAGVGTDTQYF

abundance: many
v_gene: TRBV7-9
j_gene: TRBJ1-6
CDR3aa: CASSSNRGTYNSPLHF

abundance: many
v_gene: TRBV6-2/TRBV6-3
j_gene: TRBJ1-2
CDR3aa: CASSYEAGRHYGYTF

abundance: .
v_gene: TRBV29-1
j_gene: TRBJ2-3
CDR3aa: CSADGGGGTDTQYF

abundance: many
v_gene: TRBV14
j_gene: TRBJ2-1
CDR3aa: CASGIAGGNEQFF

abundance: many
v_gene: TRBV16
j_gene: TRBJ2-2
CDR3aa: CASSQLSGTGELFF

abundance: many
v_gene: TRBV19
j_gene: TRBJ1-5
CDR3aa: CASKNSHYQPQHF

abundance: many
v_gene: TRBV5-4
j_gene: TRBJ2-2
CDR3aa: CASSFDWGELFF